The 21 T cell receptor beta chains below all came from one sample that was sequenced in a study of CD8 T cells in Susac syndrome. Reverse transcription of 0.5 to 1 ug RNA was performed with random hexamers. TCRdb used MiXCR to reprocess the immunoSEQ multiplex PCR reads, holding one entry per CDR3 protein. Of about 400,000 distinct CDR3 sequences in the sample, around 85% were seen once. Sequencing used CD8+ T cells from PBMCs. These receptors were taken from a human donor with multiple sclerosis.

The chain carries TRBV7-9 and TRBJ2-5, with 7 bases matching TRBD2. Per the germline V gene, CDR1 is SEHNR and CDR2 is FQNEAQ (reference sequence). The CDR3 is made up of 15 amino acids. The ends lost 5 bases at V and 3 bases at J; junction bases unmatched: 9. The CDR3 coding sequence is TGTGCCAGCAGCCCCTTTATCGCGGGGGAAGAGACCCAGTACTTC. Protein product: CASSPFIAGEETQYF.

The rearrangement joins TRBV27 to TRBJ1-5; 7 nucleotides match TRBD1. The CDR3 consists of 14 residues. After removal of 8 bases from V and 4 bases from J, the junction contained 8 bases not matched to a gene. Germline lookup yields CDR1 MNHEY and CDR2 SMNVEV (reference sequence). The CDR3 sequence: CASAPGQYNQPQHF. In DNA form, the CDR3 reads TGTGCCAGCGCTCCGGGACAGTATAATCAGCCCCAGCATTTT.

The rearrangement uses TRBV6-5 and TRBJ1-1, with TRBD1 identical over 8 bases. V lost 4 bases to trimming and J lost 1 base; unmatched junction nucleotides: 5. The CDR3 extends over 15 amino acids. CDR1 MNHEY and CDR2 SVGAGI come from the germline V gene. CDR3 nucleotide sequence: TGTGCCAGCAGTTCCCCGACAGGGGAGAACACTGAAGCTTTCTTT. Residues: CASSSPTGENTEAFF.

The rearrangement links TRBV6-2 or TRBV6-3 to TRBJ2-7, with 11 bases matching TRBD2. Trimming took 0 bases from V and 3 from J; bases not matched to a gene: 7. CDR1 and CDR2 (germline): MNHEY, SVGEGT. There are 17 residues in the CDR3. The CDR3 DNA reads TGTGCCAGCAGTTACTCAATAGCGGGAGGGCCGTTCTACGAGCAGTACTTC. This encodes CASSYSIAGGPFYEQYF.

V usage is TRBV7-8 and J usage is TRBJ2-3; 9 bases align to TRBD2. The CDR3 covers 15 residues. V shed 7 bases and J 4 bases; nucleotides not matched to a gene: 9. Germline CDR1 SGHVS, CDR2 FQNEAQ. The CDR3 loop reads CASTGAGGLSDTQYF. CDR3 nucleotides: TGTGCCAGCACGGGGGCGGGGGGGCTTTCAGATACGCAGTATTTT.

This chain uses TRBV19 with TRBJ2-7; unclear D gene. Trimming cost V 3 bases and J 3 bases, with 12 bases left between them. Germline CDR1 LNHDA, CDR2 SQIVND (reference sequence). CDR3 length: 14 amino acids. The CDR3 is CASSISSSFYEQYF. The DNA of the CDR3 is TGTGCCAGTAGTATTTCGTCCAGTTTCTACGAGCAGTACTTC.

The genes are TRBV14 and TRBJ1-5, with D maybe TRBD1 (5 bases). This CDR3 region has 14 residues. Germline CDR1 and CDR2: SGHDN and FVKESK. Trimming removed 5 bases at V and 4 bases at J, with 12 bases between. DNA of the CDR3: TGTGCCAGCAGCTCAGGCCGGGGGAATCAGCCCCAGCATTTT. Translation: CASSSGRGNQPQHF.

The chain uses TRBV10-2 and TRBJ2-3, with D unclear. V was clipped by 10 bases and J by 0 bases, with 17 bases between them. Germline assignment: CDR1 WSHSY and CDR2 SAAADI. The CDR3 has 15 amino acids. In nucleotides, the CDR3 is TGCGCCACAAGAAGAGCATCATCTAGCACAGATACGCAGTATTTT. Translation: CATRRASSSTDTQYF.

The chain is built from TRBV20-1 and TRBJ1-1; TRBD1 might be the D (6 bases). Germline CDR1 reads DFQATT; CDR2 reads SNEGSKA (reference sequence). The CDR3 is made up of 14 amino acids. Trimming cost V 6 bases and J 0 bases, with 14 bases left between them. Written as DNA, the CDR3 is TGCAGTGCCAATACAGGGACCATGAACACTGAAGCTTTCTTT. Its translation is CSANTGTMNTEAFF.

The genes are TRBV27 and TRBJ1-1, with a tentative D call TRBD1 (5 bases). Germline V gene lookup returns CDR1 MNHEY and CDR2 SMNVEV (reference sequence). The germline V and J ends were trimmed by 8 bases and 1 base, with 8 bases remaining between them. CDR3 length: 12 residues. The CDR3 protein is CASWGGNTEAFF. The CDR3 nucleotides are TGTGCCAGCTGGGGGGGGAACACTGAAGCTTTCTTT.

CDR3 region: CASSSGQGAANEKLFF. The CDR3, as DNA: TGTGCCAGCAGTTCCGGACAGGGGGCCGCTAATGAAAAACTGTTTTTT. The rearrangement uses TRBV5-4 and TRBJ1-4; 11 nucleotides line up with TRBD1. Germline V lookup: CDR1 SGHNT, CDR2 YYREEE (reference sequence). J was trimmed by 3 bases and V by 5 bases; bases with no gene match: 6. The CDR3 extends over 16 amino acids.

This clonotype was found once. The gene calls are TRBV3-1 and TRBJ2-1; D is unresolved. The CDR3 sequence is 17 residues long. The V end lost 0 bases, the J end lost 0 bases, and 12 bases lay between the germline ends. Germline assignment: CDR1 LGHDT and CDR2 YNNKEL (reference sequence). The CDR3 reads CASSQDIPPRSYNEQFF. DNA of the CDR3: TGTGCCAGCAGCCAAGATATACCCCCACGCTCCTACAATGAGCAGTTCTTC.

This rearrangement joins TRBV6-4 to TRBJ2-6; 7 nucleotides line up with TRBD2. CDR3 length equals 16 residues. With V trimmed by 2 bases and J by 2 bases, 3 bases remained unmatched. The germline gives CDR1 MRHNA, CDR2 SNTAGT. The CDR3 DNA reads as TGTGCCAGCAGTGACCATGGGGGGGCTGGGGCCAACGTCCTGACTTTC. Translation: CASSDHGGAGANVLTF.

The chain combines TRBV25-1 with TRBJ2-5, with 7 bases aligning to TRBD2. After removal of 1 base from V and 1 base from J, the junction contained 6 bases not matched to a gene. The CDR3 contains 16 residues. CDR1 MGHDK and CDR2 SYGVNS come from the germline V gene. The CDR3 DNA is TGTGCCAGCAGTGAATTTACGGGAGGCAGCCAAGAGACCCAGTACTTC. Its protein product is CASSEFTGGSQETQYF. Full variable domain (outside the CDR3, taken from reference TRBV25-1 and TRBJ2-5): EADIYQTPRYLVIGTGKKITLECSQTMGHDKMYWYQQDPGMELHLIHYSYGVNSTEKGDLSSESTVSRIRTEHFPLTLESARPSHTSQYLCASSEFTGGSQETQYFGPGTRLLVL.

J is TRBJ1-2 and V is TRBV4-2; tentative D call: TRBD1 (5 bases). This CDR3 has 15 residues. Germline CDR1 LGHNA, CDR2 YNFKEQ. V lost 0 bases, J lost 2 bases, and 10 bases lay in between. The CDR3 loop is CASSQETGANYGYTF. DNA of the CDR3: TGTGCCAGCAGCCAAGAAACAGGCGCGAACTATGGCTACACCTTC.

This sequence joins TRBV7-9 and TRBJ1-4, with D possibly TRBD1 on 6 matching bases. The length of the CDR3 is 15 residues. The V and J ends lost 5 bases and 4 bases respectively, with 14 bases between them. The germline V gene encodes CDR1 SEHNR and CDR2 FQNEAQ (reference sequence). The CDR3 region is CASSQGPGINEKLFF. CDR3 coding DNA: TGTGCCAGCAGCCAGGGGCCGGGGATTAATGAAAAACTGTTTTTT.

The rearrangement joins TRBV11-2 to TRBJ2-2, with 8 bases identical to TRBD1. Germline CDR1 and CDR2: SGHAT and FQNNGV. This CDR3 has 17 amino acids. V gave up 2 bases and J gave up 0 bases; unmatched junction bases: 5. CDR3 bases: TGTGCCAGCAGCTTACCTAAACAGGGGGCGAACACCGGGGAGCTGTTTTTT. Protein sequence: CASSLPKQGANTGELFF.

This chain joins TRBV2 and TRBJ2-1; D might be TRBD1 (6 bases). Per germline, CDR1 SNHLY and CDR2 FYNNEI. The CDR3 sequence is 18 residues long. V was clipped by 1 base and J by 2 bases, with 18 bases between them. The CDR3 region has the DNA TGTGCCAGCAGTGAAGTGGAAGGGGGAGAAGGGCCCTACAATGAGCAGTTCTTC. This encodes CASSEVEGGEGPYNEQFF.

CDR3 DNA: TGTGCCAGCAGTTTATGGGGGCAGGGTCAGCCCCAGCATTTT. Its protein product is CASSLWGQGQPQHF. The chain combines TRBV27 with TRBJ1-5; D might be TRBD1 (6 bases). Germline loops: CDR1 MNHEY, CDR2 SMNVEV (reference sequence). The CDR3 is 14 amino acids. The V end was cut by 1 base, the J end by 6 bases, with 10 bases between.

This chain links TRBV6-2 or TRBV6-3 with TRBJ2-3; D is possibly TRBD1 (6 bases). V lost 4 bases, J lost 3 bases, and 8 bases lay in between. The CDR3 is made up of 13 amino acids. Germline-derived CDR1 and CDR2 are MNHEY and SVGEGT. Written as DNA, the CDR3 is TGTGCCAGCAGTTCGACAGGTACAGATACGCAGTATTTT. This translates into CASSSTGTDTQYF.

The chain uses TRBV19 and TRBJ1-6; D is unclear. Germline values: CDR1 LNHDA, CDR2 SQIVND (reference sequence). The CDR3 runs to 13 residues. Trimming cost V 2 bases and J 9 bases, with 8 bases left between them. The CDR3, as DNA: TGTGCCAGTAGTATAACCCATGGTTCACCCCTCCACTTT. The encoded protein is CASSITHGSPLHF.